This TCR beta chain was identified in a study of cytomegalovirus exposure and HLA in healthy donors. Regarding the study as a whole: The productive fraction for most TCR beta V segments was about 87% or about 30% in an earlier analysis.

Vbeta (60) and Jbeta (13) primers were used in the PCR. The data were produced by immunoSEQ multiplex PCR, yet TCRdb's version contains in-frame clones alone and is incomplete. The sample holds 150,000 to 200,000 clones; just under 80% are singletons and the top ten take 1.5% to 2%. A remark on this clone: Its antigen is not identified.

Trimming took 4 bases from V and 5 from J; bases not matched to a gene: 4. The V gene's germline CDR1 is SGHRS and CDR2 YFSETQ. The CDR3 spans 13 residues. The sequence derives from a woman between 25 and 40 years old in good health and CMV-seronegative. Sequences were obtained from PBMCs. This chain joins TRBV5-1 and TRBJ1-2, with 8 bases fitting TRBD1. This CDR3 is CASSPTGEYGYTF. Written as DNA, the CDR3 is TGCGCCAGCAGCCCGACAGGGGAGTATGGCTACACCTTC.